Below, one T cell receptor (beta chain) is given with its context. Antigen unknown. This CDR3 comprises 16 residues. CDR1 LNHDA and CDR2 SQIVND come from the germline V gene (reference sequence). V was shortened by 0 bases and J by 2 bases, with 13 bases between the two germline ends. Using its own MiXCR run on the reads, TCRdb lists one record per CDR3 protein. The sample comprises fewer than 650,000 distinct CDR3 sequences, roughly 42% of which are singletons, and over 45% rests with the top ten. The data were obtained in a study of T cell repertoires in cytomegalovirus infection. About the research overall: Public TCR beta signatures were indicative of both CMV infection and a matching HLA type. Findings and limits, study-wide: It was HLA-C-restricted CMV-specific TCR beta clonotypes that dominated the response ex vivo. The cumulative frequency of public TCR beta families distinguished individuals who carried CMV together with the relevant HLA.

The chain recombines TRBV19 with TRBJ1-2; D not resolved. The input for sequencing was cultured PBMCs, taken from culture after CMV antigen stimulation. The sequence came from a human donor in good health (CMV status not recorded). Some clones in this sample may be carry-over from other donors' samples. The CDR3 DNA reads as TGTGCCAGTAGTATAGATTCCGGGGTGAGGAACTATGGCTACACCTTC. The encoded protein is CASSIDSGVRNYGYTF.